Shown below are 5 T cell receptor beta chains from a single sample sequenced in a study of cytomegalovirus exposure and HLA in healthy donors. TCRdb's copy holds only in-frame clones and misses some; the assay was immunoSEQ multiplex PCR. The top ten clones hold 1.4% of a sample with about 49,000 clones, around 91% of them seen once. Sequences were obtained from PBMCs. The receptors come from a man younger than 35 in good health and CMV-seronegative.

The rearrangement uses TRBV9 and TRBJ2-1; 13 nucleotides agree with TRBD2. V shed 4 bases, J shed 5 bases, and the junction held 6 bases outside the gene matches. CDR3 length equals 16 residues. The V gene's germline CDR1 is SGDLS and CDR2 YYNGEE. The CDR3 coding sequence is TGTGCCAGCAGCCTACCCGGGACTAGCGGGGACAATGAGCAGTTCTTC. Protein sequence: CASSLPGTSGDNEQFF.

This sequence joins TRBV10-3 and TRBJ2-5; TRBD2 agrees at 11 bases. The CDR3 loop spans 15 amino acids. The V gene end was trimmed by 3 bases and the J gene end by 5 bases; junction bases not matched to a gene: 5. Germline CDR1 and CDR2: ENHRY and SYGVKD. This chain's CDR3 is CAISETSGRGETQYF. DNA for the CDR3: TGTGCCATCAGTGAAACTAGCGGGAGAGGGGAGACCCAGTACTTC.

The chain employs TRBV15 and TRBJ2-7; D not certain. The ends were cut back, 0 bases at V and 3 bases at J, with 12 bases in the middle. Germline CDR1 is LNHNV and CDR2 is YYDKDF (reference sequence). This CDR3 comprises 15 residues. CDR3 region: CATSRERSTGYEQYF. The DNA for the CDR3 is TGTGCCACCAGCAGAGAGAGGTCGACTGGCTACGAGCAGTACTTC.

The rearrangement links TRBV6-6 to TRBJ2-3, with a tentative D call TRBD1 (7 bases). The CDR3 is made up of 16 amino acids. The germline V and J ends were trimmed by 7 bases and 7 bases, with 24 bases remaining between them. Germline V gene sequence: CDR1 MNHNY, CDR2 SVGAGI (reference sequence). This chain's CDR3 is CASIPRRDSSTHTQYF. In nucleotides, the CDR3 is TGTGCCAGCATTCCCCGGAGGGACAGCTCAACACATACGCAGTATTTT.

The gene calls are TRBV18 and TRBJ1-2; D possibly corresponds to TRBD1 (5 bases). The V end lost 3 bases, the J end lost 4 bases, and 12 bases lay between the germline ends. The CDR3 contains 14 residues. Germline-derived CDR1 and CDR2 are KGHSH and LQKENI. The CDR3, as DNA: TGTGCCAGCTCACCGGACAAGGCCCTCTATGGCTACACCTTC. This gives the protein CASSPDKALYGYTF.